The 21 T cell receptor beta chains given below trace back to one sample, sequenced in a study of T-cell memory formation after mild COVID-19. In TCRdb, the 5' RACE reads were re-called with MiXCR into one record per CDR3 protein. Here the sample spans about 290,000 distinct CDR3 sequences, more than 15% being singletons. The sequenced sample consisted of PBMCs or a T cell subset sorted from them (not recorded which). These receptors were collected from a man between 18 and 29 years old who had mild COVID-19 (a few samples of this study predate the infection). Cell type and time point are not known.

This clonotype was counted many times. The chain has TRBV7-9 and TRBJ1-5; D ambiguous. Trimming left V 5 bases short and J 0 bases short, with 17 bases between. The CDR3 is 17 residues long. Germline V lookup: CDR1 SEHNR, CDR2 FQNEAQ (reference sequence). CDR3 nucleotides: TGTGCCAGCAGCACCGGAGCCCCGCTCGTTAGCAATCAGCCCCAGCATTTT. This translates into CASSTGAPLVSNQPQHF.

The J gene is TRBJ2-7, the V gene TRBV20-1; perhaps TRBD2 as D (5 bases). Trimming took 0 bases from V and 0 from J, leaving 12 bases between them. The germline CDR1 and CDR2 sequences are DFQATT and SNEGSKA (reference sequence). CDR3 length: 15 amino acids. In DNA, the CDR3 is TGCAGTGCTAGAGATAACGGGGAAAGCTCCTACGAGCAGTACTTC. Protein product: CSARDNGESSYEQYF.

The rearrangement uses TRBV7-2 and TRBJ2-2; D possibly corresponds to TRBD2 (6 bases). Germline V gene data show CDR1 as SGHTA and CDR2 as FQGNSA. This CDR3 is 15 amino acids long. V was trimmed by 5 bases and J by 4 bases, leaving 14 bases between them. DNA for the CDR3: TGTGCCAGCAGCCTACGGGAGAGGGGCACCGGGGAGCTGTTTTTT. Its translation: CASSLRERGTGELFF.

This chain joins TRBV25-1 and TRBJ2-5; D unresolved. There are 13 residues in the CDR3. Trimming removed 5 bases from V and 3 bases from J, with 10 bases in between. Germline values: CDR1 MGHDK, CDR2 SYGVNS. The CDR3 sequence is CASSRQIEETQYF. As DNA, the CDR3 is TGTGCCAGCAGTAGGCAGATTGAAGAGACCCAGTACTTC.

This clonotype was seen a few times. The rearrangement joins TRBV6-2 or TRBV6-3 to TRBJ2-2; D is perhaps TRBD1 or TRBD2 (7 bases each). With 7 bases removed from V and 7 bases from J, the gap between germline ends came to 19 bases. Germline CDR1 reads MNHEY; CDR2 reads SVGEGT. This CDR3 is 15 amino acids long. The CDR3 loop reads CASNREGASIGELFF. CDR3 bases: TGTGCCAGCAATAGGGAGGGGGCTTCGATCGGGGAGCTGTTTTTT.

This clonotype has a handful of counts. The V and J genes are TRBV4-1 and TRBJ2-5; TRBD2 agrees at 8 bases. CDR3 length equals 13 residues. The germline gives CDR1 MGHRA, CDR2 YSYEKL. The V segment lost 3 bases and the J segment 7 bases; nucleotides outside the gene matches: 4. Here the CDR3 reads CASSQGLGGTQYF. CDR3 nucleotides: TGCGCCAGCAGCCAGGGACTAGGGGGGACCCAGTACTTC.

This clonotype appeared many times. DNA for the CDR3: TGCAGTGCTGGGGGCCGGGGCCTGAGCTCCTACGAGCAGTACTTC. As protein: CSAGGRGLSSYEQYF. V and J are TRBV20-1 and TRBJ2-7, with a possible D match to TRBD1 (6 bases). The V gene's germline CDR1 is DFQATT and CDR2 SNEGSKA (reference sequence). The CDR3 is 15 residues long. Trimming shortened V by 5 bases and J by 0 bases, and 17 bases separated the two germline ends.

Many counts were recorded for this clonotype. This rearrangement joins TRBV29-1 to TRBJ2-5; a weak D match, TRBD1 (7 bases). Germline lookup yields CDR1 SQVTM and CDR2 ANQGSEA. The CDR3 is 12 amino acids. With 6 bases removed from V and 5 bases from J, the gap between germline ends came to 13 bases. The CDR3 is CSVAGGTETQYF. The CDR3 coding sequence is TGCAGCGTGGCAGGGGGGACGGAGACCCAGTACTTC.

In this sample, this clonotype turned up many times. J is TRBJ2-3 and V is TRBV5-6; the match to TRBD2 covers 10 bases. Germline loops: CDR1 SGHDT, CDR2 YYEEEE. V lost 5 bases and J lost 0; bases outside the gene matches: 3. CDR3 size: 15 residues. The CDR3 DNA sequence: TGTGCCAGCAGAATAGCGGGGGGCAGCACAGATACGCAGTATTTT. It yields the protein CASRIAGGSTDTQYF.

This clonotype was counted a few times. This chain joins TRBV7-9 and TRBJ2-1; either TRBD1 or TRBD2 may supply D (5 bases each). Deletions cut 5 bases from V and 3 bases from J, with 14 bases between. CDR1 SEHNR and CDR2 FQNEAQ come from the germline V gene (reference sequence). The CDR3 extends over 15 amino acids. CDR3 coding DNA: TGTGCCAGCAGCCAACCCGTGAGGGGCTACAATGAGCAGTTCTTC. Its translation: CASSQPVRGYNEQFF.

The chain combines TRBV7-9 with TRBJ2-7; D is uncertain. V lost 3 bases and J 3 bases, leaving 12 bases between the germline ends. CDR1 SEHNR and CDR2 FQNEAQ come from the germline V gene (reference sequence). The CDR3 sequence is 14 residues long. The CDR3 reads CASSFVPEIYEQYF. CDR3 sequence (DNA): TGTGCCAGCAGCTTTGTCCCGGAGATCTACGAGCAGTACTTC.

The CDR3: CASSTTGGNSYEQYF. CDR3 nucleotide sequence: TGTGCCAGCAGTACAACAGGGGGCAACTCCTACGAGCAGTACTTC. The rearrangement links TRBV6-6 to TRBJ2-7; 9 nucleotides match TRBD1. V lost 5 bases to trimming and J lost 0 bases; unmatched junction nucleotides: 5. Germline lookup yields CDR1 MNHNY and CDR2 SVGAGI (reference sequence). The CDR3 sequence is 15 residues long.

The chain joins TRBV3-1 to TRBJ2-3, with TRBD2 matching over 15 bases. Trimming at V came to 0 bases and at J to 0 bases, leaving 7 bases not matched to a gene. Germline V CDR1 and CDR2: LGHDT, YNNKEL (reference sequence). The CDR3 runs 20 residues. In DNA, the CDR3 is TGTGCCAGCAGCCAAGATACGGGACTAGCGGGGGGACTTAGCACAGATACGCAGTATTTT. Its translation: CASSQDTGLAGGLSTDTQYF.

A few counts support this clonotype. The chain links TRBV9 to TRBJ2-1; unclear D gene. The CDR3 has 15 residues. The germline V gene has CDR1 SGDLS and CDR2 YYNGEE. Trimming shortened V by 0 bases and J by 8 bases, and 15 bases separated the two germline ends. In DNA form, the CDR3 reads TGTGCCAGCAGCGTAGAGCTTACAATTCCTCATGAGCAGTTCTTC. Protein product: CASSVELTIPHEQFF.

The chain couples TRBV4-1 to TRBJ1-1; D possibly corresponds to TRBD1 (5 bases). Germline V lookup: CDR1 MGHRA, CDR2 YSYEKL. This CDR3 has 16 amino acids. V lost 1 base and J 1 base, leaving 13 bases between the germline ends. The CDR3 DNA reads as TGCGCCAGCAGCCAAGGTCCAGGCGGGGCGAACACTGAAGCTTTCTTT. Translation gives CASSQGPGGANTEAFF.

This clonotype came up a few times. The J gene is TRBJ1-2, the V gene TRBV7-3, with 8 bases that match TRBD1. Germline loops: CDR1 SGHTA, CDR2 FQGTGA. V lost 4 bases, J lost 7 bases, and 8 bases stayed unmatched. The CDR3 is 14 residues long. The CDR3: CASSSQQGAGGYTF. The CDR3 DNA reads as TGTGCCAGCAGCTCCCAGCAGGGGGCGGGTGGCTACACCTTC.

V gene TRBV7-2 combines with J gene TRBJ2-7; D gene uncertain. Germline V gene data show CDR1 as SGHTA and CDR2 as FQGNSA. The CDR3 covers 12 residues. V gave up 4 bases and J gave up 4 bases, with 8 bases separating them. The CDR3 region is CASSSRTYEQYF. DNA of the CDR3: TGTGCCAGCAGCTCCCGTACGTACGAGCAGTACTTC. The whole variable domain, filled in from reference TRBV7-2 and TRBJ2-7, reads GAGVSQSPSNKVTEKGKDVELRCDPISGHTALYWYRQSLGQGLEFLIYFQGNSAPDKSGLPSDRFSAERTGGSVSTLTIQRTQQEDSAVYLCASSSRTYEQYFGPGTRLTVT.

This clonotype was found a few times. The chain joins TRBV12-3 or TRBV12-4 to TRBJ2-2; 11 positions match TRBD1. V lost 3 bases, J lost 4 bases, and 4 bases stayed unmatched. The CDR3 spans 16 residues. DNA of the CDR3: TGTGCCAGCAGTTTGGCGGGACAGGGGGTCACCGGGGAGCTGTTTTTT. Protein sequence: CASSLAGQGVTGELFF.

The chain links TRBV5-1 to TRBJ2-2; 7 bases are shared with TRBD1. The V segment lost 4 bases and the J segment 4 bases; nucleotides outside the gene matches: 13. CDR1 is SGHRS, CDR2 YFSETQ, per germline. The length of the CDR3 is 17 residues. The CDR3 sequence is CASSMGARQGSTGELFF. The CDR3 DNA follows: TGCGCCAGCAGCATGGGGGCTAGACAGGGATCCACCGGGGAGCTGTTTTTT.

This clonotype was seen only a few times. CDR3 in amino acids: CASSLNRGDEKLFF. The CDR3, as DNA: TGTGCCAGCAGCTTAAATCGGGGGGATGAAAAACTGTTTTTT. The genes are TRBV7-2 and TRBJ1-4; TRBD1 might be the D (5 bases). This CDR3 has 14 residues. CDR1 is SGHTA, CDR2 FQGNSA, per germline. The V gene lost 2 bases and the J gene lost 6 bases, with 10 bases spanning the gap.

The chain carries TRBV18 and TRBJ2-1, with 10 bases that match TRBD2. The CDR3 has 16 amino acids. V shed 2 bases and J 8 bases; nucleotides not matched to a gene: 9. Germline-derived CDR1 and CDR2 are KGHSH and LQKENI. CDR3 DNA: TGTGCCAGCTCACCAACCCCGCCTAGCGGGGGTTATGAGCAGTTCTTC. Translating it yields CASSPTPPSGGYEQFF.